This entry lists 7 T cell receptor beta chains sequenced from one sample in a study of blood T cell repertoires in COVID-19. Assay used: immunoSEQ multiplex PCR; TCRdb lists only in-frame clones, some missing. The sample includes about 52,000 clones, under 90% of them seen just once. Sequencing was performed on peripheral blood. All receptors come from an elderly man with active or convalescent COVID-19.

CDR3 nucleotide sequence: TGTGCCAGTAGTTTTGGAGAGACAGATACGCAGTATTTT. It encodes CASSFGETDTQYF. This chain links TRBV19 with TRBJ2-3; no clear D gene. The V end lost 5 bases, the J end lost 3 bases, and 9 bases lay between the germline ends. This CDR3 is 13 amino acids long. Germline V lookup: CDR1 LNHDA, CDR2 SQIVND (reference sequence).

V and J are TRBV3-1 (or the pseudogene TRBV3-2) and TRBJ1-4, with 8 bases that match TRBD1. Germline V gene sequence: CDR1 LGHDT, CDR2 YNNKEL (reference sequence). The trim removed 5 bases at V and 5 bases at J, leaving 10 bases unmatched. The CDR3 spans 16 residues. The CDR3 sequence is CASSSNWGQANEKLFF. Here the CDR3 DNA reads TGTGCCAGCAGCTCCAACTGGGGACAGGCGAATGAAAAACTGTTTTTT.

This sequence joins TRBV6-2 or TRBV6-3 and TRBJ1-2; D is uncertain. Germline CDR1 and CDR2: MNHEY and SVGEGT. The CDR3 contains 15 residues. With 4 bases removed from V and 5 bases from J, the gap between germline ends came to 17 bases. The CDR3 sequence is CASSSSQRRPYGYTF. The CDR3 DNA is TGTGCCAGCAGTTCCTCCCAGAGGAGGCCTTATGGCTACACCTTC.

The gene calls are TRBV18 and TRBJ1-4; perhaps TRBD1 as D (5 bases). V was cut by 0 bases and J by 8 bases, with 13 bases left in between. Germline CDR1 KGHSH, CDR2 LQKENI. This CDR3 comprises 15 residues. The CDR3 loop is CASSPPEGSGEKLFF. The CDR3 nucleotides are TGTGCCAGCTCACCACCGGAGGGGAGTGGAGAAAAACTGTTTTTT.

This chain uses TRBV28 with TRBJ1-1; D is unresolved. The CDR3 length is 14 residues. Trimming took 7 bases from V and 5 from J, leaving 17 bases between them. Germline CDR1 is MDHEN and CDR2 is SYDVKM. The CDR3 bases are TGTGCCAGCACTTCCTCGGGAGCCCCGACTGAAGCTTTCTTT. The encoded protein is CASTSSGAPTEAFF. Complete variable domain (other parts from reference TRBV28 and TRBJ1-1): DVKVTQSSRYLVKRTGEKVFLECVQDMDHENMFWYRQDPGLGLRLIYFSYDVKMKEKGDIPEGYSVSREKKERFSLILESASTNQTSMYLCASTSSGAPTEAFFGQGTRLTVV.

This sequence joins TRBV28 and TRBJ2-5, with a tentative D call TRBD2 (6 bases). The CDR3 is 15 amino acids. V lost 7 bases and J lost 5, with 20 bases in between. The germline CDR1 and CDR2 sequences are MDHEN and SYDVKM. The CDR3 here is CASNSQGGVGETQYF. For the CDR3, the DNA is TGTGCCAGCAACAGCCAAGGCGGGGTGGGGGAGACCCAGTACTTC.

V is TRBV12-3 or TRBV12-4 and J is TRBJ1-1; D gene uncertain. Trimming removed 7 bases at V and 1 base at J, with 10 bases between. The CDR3 has 13 amino acids. The CDR3 bases are TGTGCCAGCACACCGGTTGGGAACACTGAAGCTTTCTTT. Its translation: CASTPVGNTEAFF.